Sequencing of this T cell receptor beta chain was carried out in a study of T-cell reconstitution after alpha-beta-depleted transplantation in children. Notes on the study in general: Some patients' high day-60 TCRbeta diversity was traced to surviving recipient T cells and thymic progenitors. Reported findings indicate that, about two months after transplant, alpha-beta T cells came from several hundred expanded clones, which were derived from non-depleted graft cells.

Note on this clonotype: Its target is unknown.

The CDR3 spans 17 residues. Germline V gene lookup returns CDR1 MGHRA and CDR2 YSYEKL. J was trimmed by 2 bases and V by 0 bases; bases with no gene match: 7. Preparing the TCRbeta library involved the use of unique molecular identifiers. TCRdb analysed the PCR reads with MiXCR anew, one entry per CDR3 protein. Of 440,000 or so distinct CDR3 sequences listed, 43% are singletons. The specimen comprised PBMCs, sampled before TCRalphabeta/CD19-depleted stem cell transplant. The V and J genes are TRBV4-1 and TRBJ2-7; 10 nucleotides agree with TRBD2. This receptor was identified in a girl aged 2 to 9 with aplastic anemia, due to receive a stem cell transplant. CDR3 region: CASSQDRVLAGAYEQYF. The DNA of the CDR3 is TGCGCCAGCAGCCAAGATAGGGTGCTAGCGGGGGCCTACGAGCAGTACTTC.